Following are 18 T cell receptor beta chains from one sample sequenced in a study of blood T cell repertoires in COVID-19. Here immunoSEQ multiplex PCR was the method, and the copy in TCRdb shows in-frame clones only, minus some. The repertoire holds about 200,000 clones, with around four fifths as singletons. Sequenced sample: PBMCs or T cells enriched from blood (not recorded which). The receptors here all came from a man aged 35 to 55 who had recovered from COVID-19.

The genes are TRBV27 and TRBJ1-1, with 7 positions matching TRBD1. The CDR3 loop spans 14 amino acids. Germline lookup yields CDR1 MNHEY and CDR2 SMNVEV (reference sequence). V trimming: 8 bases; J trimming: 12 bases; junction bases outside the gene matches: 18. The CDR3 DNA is TGTGCCAGCCCCTGGCGGATTAAGACAGGGCGAACTTTCTTT. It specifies CASPWRIKTGRTFF.

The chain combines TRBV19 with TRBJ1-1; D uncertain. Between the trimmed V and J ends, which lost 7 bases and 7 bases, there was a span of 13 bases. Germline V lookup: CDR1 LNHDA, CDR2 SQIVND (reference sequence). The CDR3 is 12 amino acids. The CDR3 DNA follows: TGTGCCAGTATCGGTAGAGTATATGAAGCTTTCTTT. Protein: CASIGRVYEAFF.

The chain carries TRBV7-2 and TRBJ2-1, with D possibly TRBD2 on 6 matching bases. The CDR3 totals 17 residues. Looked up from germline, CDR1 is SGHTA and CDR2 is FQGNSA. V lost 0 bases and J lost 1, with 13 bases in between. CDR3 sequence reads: CASSLAGRGLSYNEQFF. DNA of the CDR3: TGTGCCAGCAGCTTAGCGGGGCGGGGCCTATCCTACAATGAGCAGTTCTTC.

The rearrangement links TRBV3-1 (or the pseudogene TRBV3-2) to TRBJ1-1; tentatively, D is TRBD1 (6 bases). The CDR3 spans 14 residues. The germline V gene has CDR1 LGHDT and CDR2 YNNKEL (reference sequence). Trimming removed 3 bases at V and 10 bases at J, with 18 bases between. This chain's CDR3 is CASSHDRTGRRAFF. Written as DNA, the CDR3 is TGTGCCAGCAGCCATGACCGCACAGGGCGACGAGCTTTCTTT.

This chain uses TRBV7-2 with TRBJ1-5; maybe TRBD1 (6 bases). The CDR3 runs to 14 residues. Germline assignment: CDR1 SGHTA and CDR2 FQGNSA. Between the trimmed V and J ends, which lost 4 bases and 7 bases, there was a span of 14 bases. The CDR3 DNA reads TGTGCCAGCAGCTCTACGTCTCAGGGGCAGCCCCAGCATTTT. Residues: CASSSTSQGQPQHF.

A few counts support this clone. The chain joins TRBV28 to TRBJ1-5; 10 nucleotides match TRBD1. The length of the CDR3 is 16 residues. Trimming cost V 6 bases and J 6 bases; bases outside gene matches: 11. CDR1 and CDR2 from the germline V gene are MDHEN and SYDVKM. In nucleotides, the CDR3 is TGTGCCAGCAGCCCCTTTTCCGGGACAGGGGTTCAGCCCCAGCATTTT. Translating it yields CASSPFSGTGVQPQHF.

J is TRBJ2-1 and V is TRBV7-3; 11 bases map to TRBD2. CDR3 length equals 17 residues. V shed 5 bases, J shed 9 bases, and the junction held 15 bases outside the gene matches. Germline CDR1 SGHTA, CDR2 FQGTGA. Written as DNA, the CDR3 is TGTGCCAGCAGCCCCCGCCCTCGTAGCGGGGGGGCCGGTGAGCAGTTCTTC. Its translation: CASSPRPRSGGAGEQFF. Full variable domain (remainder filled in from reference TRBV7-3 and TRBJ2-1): GAGVSQTPSNKVTEKGKYVELRCDPISGHTALYWYRQSLGQGPEFLIYFQGTGAADDSGLPNDRFFAVRPEGSVSTLKIQRTERGDSAVYLCASSPRPRSGGAGEQFFGPGTRLTVL.

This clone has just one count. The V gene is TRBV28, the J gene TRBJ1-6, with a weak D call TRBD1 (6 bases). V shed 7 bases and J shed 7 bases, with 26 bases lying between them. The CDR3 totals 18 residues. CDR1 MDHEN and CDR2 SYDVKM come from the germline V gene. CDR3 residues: CASNRGTGTTAINSPLHF. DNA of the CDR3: TGTGCCAGCAACCGAGGAACCGGGACAACAGCGATAAATTCACCCCTCCACTTT.

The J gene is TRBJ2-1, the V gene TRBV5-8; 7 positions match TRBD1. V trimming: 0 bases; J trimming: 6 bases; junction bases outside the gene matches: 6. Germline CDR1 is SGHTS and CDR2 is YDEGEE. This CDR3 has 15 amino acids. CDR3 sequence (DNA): TGTGCCAGCAGCTTGGCCGACAGGGTAGGCAATGAGCAGTTCTTC. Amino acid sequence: CASSLADRVGNEQFF.

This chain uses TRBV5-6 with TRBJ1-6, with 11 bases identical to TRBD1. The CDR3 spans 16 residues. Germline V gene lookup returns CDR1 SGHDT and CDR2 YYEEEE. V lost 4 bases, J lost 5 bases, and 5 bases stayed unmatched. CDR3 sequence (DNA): TGTGCCAGCAGCCAGGACAGGGGGCGAGATAATTCACCCCTCCACTTT. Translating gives CASSQDRGRDNSPLHF.

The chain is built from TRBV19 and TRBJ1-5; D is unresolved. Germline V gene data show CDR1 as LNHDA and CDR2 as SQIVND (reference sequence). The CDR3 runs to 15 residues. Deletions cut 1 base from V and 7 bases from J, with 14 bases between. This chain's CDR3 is CASSIVTGAWQPQHF. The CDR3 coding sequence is TGTGCCAGTAGTATAGTAACGGGTGCGTGGCAGCCCCAGCATTTT.

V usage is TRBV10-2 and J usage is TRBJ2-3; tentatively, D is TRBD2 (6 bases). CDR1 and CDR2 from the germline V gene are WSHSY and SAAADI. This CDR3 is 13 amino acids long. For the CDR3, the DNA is TGCGCTACTAACGGGGGTATCTCAGATACGCAGTATTTT. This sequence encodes CATNGGISDTQYF.

CDR3 protein: CASSSGAAGELFF. Written as DNA, the CDR3 is TGTGCCAGCAGCTCTGGGGCCGCCGGGGAGCTGTTTTTT. The chain uses TRBV9 and TRBJ2-2, with a weak D call TRBD1 (5 bases). Germline lookup yields CDR1 SGDLS and CDR2 YYNGEE. The CDR3 is 13 residues long. The ends were cut back, 4 bases at V and 6 bases at J, with 10 bases in the middle.

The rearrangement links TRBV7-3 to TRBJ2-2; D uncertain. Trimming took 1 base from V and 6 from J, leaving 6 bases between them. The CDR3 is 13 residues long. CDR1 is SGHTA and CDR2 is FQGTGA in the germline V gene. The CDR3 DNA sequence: TGTGCCAGCAGCTTAAGGTGGCCCGGGGAGCTGTTTTTT. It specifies CASSLRWPGELFF.

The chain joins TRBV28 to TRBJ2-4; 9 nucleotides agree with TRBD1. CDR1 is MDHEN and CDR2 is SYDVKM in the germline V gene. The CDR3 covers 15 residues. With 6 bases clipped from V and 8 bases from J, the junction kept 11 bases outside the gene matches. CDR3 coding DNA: TGTGCCAGCAGCCCCCCGGGACAGGGTGCAGACATTCAGTACTTC. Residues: CASSPPGQGADIQYF. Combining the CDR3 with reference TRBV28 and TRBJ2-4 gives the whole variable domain DVKVTQSSRYLVKRTGEKVFLECVQDMDHENMFWYRQDPGLGLRLIYFSYDVKMKEKGDIPEGYSVSREKKERFSLILESASTNQTSMYLCASSPPGQGADIQYFGAGTRLSVL.

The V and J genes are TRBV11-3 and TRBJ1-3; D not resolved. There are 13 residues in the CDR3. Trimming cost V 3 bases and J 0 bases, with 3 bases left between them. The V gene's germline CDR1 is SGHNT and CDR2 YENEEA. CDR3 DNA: TGTGCCAGCAGCTTCTCCTCTGGAAACACCATATATTTT. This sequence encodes CASSFSSGNTIYF.

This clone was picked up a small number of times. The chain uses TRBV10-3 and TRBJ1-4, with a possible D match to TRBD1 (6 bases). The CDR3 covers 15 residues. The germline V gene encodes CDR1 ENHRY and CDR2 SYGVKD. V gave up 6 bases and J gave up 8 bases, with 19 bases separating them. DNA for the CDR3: TGTGCCATCAGATCGGACAGCAGGTACCCCGAAAAACTGTTTTTT. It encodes CAIRSDSRYPEKLFF.

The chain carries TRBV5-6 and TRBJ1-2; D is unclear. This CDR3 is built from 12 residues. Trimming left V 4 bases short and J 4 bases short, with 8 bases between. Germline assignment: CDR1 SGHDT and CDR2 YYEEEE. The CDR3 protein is CASSVETYGYTF. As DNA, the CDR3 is TGTGCCAGCAGCGTAGAAACCTATGGCTACACCTTC.